This TCR beta chain came from a study of human T cells and chemical hapten exposure. CDR1 is SGDLS, CDR2 YYNGEE, per germline. The CDR3 runs to 12 residues. V lost 1 base and J lost 4, with 2 bases in between. Time point specified: pre-sensitization, week 0. Treatment in this sample: therapeutic diphenylcyclopropenone sensitization with weekly scalp DPC. TCRdb itself ran the RACE reads through MiXCR, one entry per CDR3 protein. This table holds about 39,000 distinct CDR3 sequences, roughly 12% found once. The clonotype originates from a young woman with alopecia areata. Some clones in this sample may be carry-over from other donors' samples. The specimen was whole blood, collected in connection with sensitization to the hapten diphenylcyclopropenone (DPC). The chain joins TRBV9 to TRBJ2-2; D not resolved. The CDR3 DNA reads as TGTGCCAGCAGCGTATCCACCGGGGAGCTGTTTTTT. This translates into CASSVSTGELFF.